This TCR beta chain was obtained from a study of beta chain features in type 1 diabetes. Whole-study results and caveats: It was not settled here whether HLA type affects TCRB rearrangement. Type 1 diabetes patients had moderately but significantly shorter TCRB CDR3s in all four CD4+ subsets.

Reverse transcribing all isolated RNA meant expressed TCRB transcripts were sequenced. TCRdb keeps only in-frame clones here, not all; method: immunoSEQ multiplex PCR. Among 17,000 or so clones listed, about 70% were seen once. A note on this clone: Its specificity is not known.

Staining for CD45RO/CCR7/CD25/CD127/CD95/CD27 allowed sorting of CD4+ naive, central memory, regulatory and stem cell-like memory cells. The CDR3 contains 16 residues. The junction had 6 bases not matched to a gene; V was cut back by 1 base and J by 3 bases. Germline lookup yields CDR1 KGHSH and CDR2 LQKENI. V is TRBV18 and J is TRBJ1-2; TRBD1 matches at 9 bases. The clonotype was recovered from a young man with type 1 diabetes. Sample: stem cell memory CD4+ T cells from blood. CDR3 loop: CASSPLRDRADYGYTF. DNA of the CDR3: TGTGCCAGCTCACCACTTCGGGACAGGGCTGACTATGGCTACACCTTC.